The 26 T cell receptor beta chains presented below share a single source sample, sequenced in a study of blood T cell repertoires in COVID-19. Data came from immunoSEQ multiplex PCR; TCRdb stores just in-frame clones and leaves some out. The table lists about 73,000 clones, approximately 88% of them singletons. Material for sequencing was peripheral blood. The source of these receptors is an elderly man with active or convalescent COVID-19.

This clone is a singleton in its sample. The V gene is TRBV20-1, the J gene TRBJ2-3; the match to TRBD2 covers 9 bases. The V and J ends lost 3 bases and 1 base, in that order; junction bases with no gene match: 11. CDR1 is DFQATT, CDR2 SNEGSKA, per germline (reference sequence). The CDR3 covers 17 residues. The CDR3 reads CSASSGGGGYGTDTQYF. The CDR3 DNA sequence: TGCAGTGCTAGTAGTGGCGGGGGGGGGTATGGCACAGATACGCAGTATTTT.

This sequence joins TRBV6-2 or TRBV6-3 and TRBJ2-4, with 11 bases identical to TRBD2. CDR3 size: 18 residues. The V gene end was trimmed by 5 bases and the J gene end by 4 bases; junction bases not matched to a gene: 13. Germline CDR1 reads MNHEY; CDR2 reads SVGEGT. CDR3 in amino acids: CASSQLAGALQGKNIQYF. The CDR3 nucleotides read TGTGCCAGCAGTCAACTAGCGGGAGCTTTACAGGGGAAAAACATTCAGTACTTC.

The V and J genes are TRBV12-5 and TRBJ2-3; TRBD1 aligns across 7 bases. Trimming took 7 bases from V and 1 from J; bases not matched to a gene: 5. Germline loops: CDR1 LGHNT, CDR2 FRNRAP. The CDR3 has 14 residues. CDR3 sequence (DNA): TGTGCTAGTGTTTGGACAGGTGGCACAGATACGCAGTATTTT. Translating gives CASVWTGGTDTQYF.

This sequence joins TRBV7-2 and TRBJ1-6; TRBD1 agrees at 7 bases. Germline V gene data show CDR1 as SGHTA and CDR2 as FQGNSA. J was trimmed by 10 bases and V by 5 bases; bases with no gene match: 11. The CDR3 totals 15 residues. The CDR3 reads CASSHGDREQSPLHF. As DNA, the CDR3 is TGTGCCAGCAGCCACGGGGACAGAGAACAATCACCCCTCCACTTT.

The J gene is TRBJ1-6, the V gene TRBV6-2 or TRBV6-3, with TRBD1 matching over 9 bases. CDR3 length equals 14 residues. Germline V lookup: CDR1 MNHEY, CDR2 SVGEGT. Losses at the gene ends were 5 bases for V and 9 bases for J; bases not matched to a gene: 5. Here the CDR3 DNA reads TGTGCCAGCAGTCAACAGGGGGCCGCTTCACCCCTCCACTTT. As protein: CASSQQGAASPLHF.

This clone was seen more than once but under ten times. The same CDR3 also results from other DNA sequences found in this sample. V and J are TRBV5-1 and TRBJ1-5, with 8 bases matching TRBD1. The trim removed 5 bases at V and 5 bases at J, leaving 6 bases unmatched. This CDR3 spans 14 amino acids. Germline V lookup: CDR1 SGHRS, CDR2 YFSETQ. The CDR3 DNA is TGCGCCAGCAGTCCCGGGACAGGTGATCAGCCCCAGCATTTT. This sequence encodes CASSPGTGDQPQHF.

V and J are TRBV28 and TRBJ1-4; the D gene is possibly TRBD1 (5 bases). There are 18 residues in the CDR3. Per the germline V gene, CDR1 is MDHEN and CDR2 is SYDVKM. V was trimmed by 2 bases and J by 0 bases, leaving 16 bases between them. The CDR3 DNA reads as TGTGCCAGCAGTTTAATGGCTGGCGGGACCGCAACTAATGAAAAACTGTTTTTT. It codes for CASSLMAGGTATNEKLFF.

J is TRBJ2-3 and V is TRBV10-3; 10 bases match TRBD2. V gave up 10 bases and J gave up 4 bases; unmatched junction bases: 5. The CDR3 is made up of 13 amino acids. Germline CDR1 reads ENHRY; CDR2 reads SYGVKD. In DNA, the CDR3 is TGTGCCACTACTAGCGGGACTGCAGATACGCAGTATTTT. It specifies CATTSGTADTQYF.

The V call is TRBV5-5, the J call TRBJ2-7, with 12 bases matching TRBD1. V gave up 5 bases and J gave up 5 bases; unmatched junction bases: 14. The germline V gene has CDR1 SGHKS and CDR2 YYEKEE (reference sequence). The CDR3 spans 17 residues. CDR3 amino acids: CASREGTGGARGNEQYF. CDR3 in DNA: TGTGCCAGCAGGGAAGGGACAGGGGGCGCCCGGGGGAACGAGCAGTACTTC.

CDR3 coding DNA: TGTGCCAGCAGCGGGACAGCAACTAATGAAAAACTGTTTTTT. Protein product: CASSGTATNEKLFF. This chain joins TRBV27 and TRBJ1-4; 7 nucleotides agree with TRBD1. V was pared by 6 bases and J by 0 bases, with 1 base of the junction left unmatched. The CDR3 is 14 residues long. Per germline, CDR1 MNHEY and CDR2 SMNVEV (reference sequence).

The rearrangement links TRBV6-5 to TRBJ1-1; unclear D gene. The CDR3 contains 15 residues. V was trimmed by 4 bases and J by 5 bases, leaving 17 bases between them. Looked up from germline, CDR1 is MNHEY and CDR2 is SVGAGI. Written as DNA, the CDR3 is TGTGCCAGCAGTTTCACGGGAGGGAGAGGTACTGAAGCTTTCTTT. Translated, it gives CASSFTGGRGTEAFF.

The chain recombines TRBV11-2 with TRBJ2-1; D unclear. The length of the CDR3 is 13 residues. From germline, CDR1 is SGHAT and CDR2 FQNNGV. Trimming took off 1 base at V and 9 bases at J, with 10 bases between the two ends. In DNA form, the CDR3 reads TGTGCCAGCAGCTTAGTTTTCCAATCTGAGCAGTTCTTC. It encodes CASSLVFQSEQFF. Full variable domain (missing parts from reference TRBV11-2 and TRBJ2-1): EAGVAQSPRYKIIEKRQSVAFWCNPISGHATLYWYQQILGQGPKLLIQFQNNGVVDDSQLPKDRFSAERLKGVDSTLKIQPAKLEDSAVYLCASSLVFQSEQFFGPGTRLTVL.

This clone has a single count. The V call is TRBV20-1, the J call TRBJ2-3; D may be TRBD2 (5 bases). The CDR3 is 13 amino acids. From germline, CDR1 is DFQATT and CDR2 SNEGSKA (reference sequence). V was clipped by 3 bases and J by 0 bases, with 7 bases between them. Here the CDR3 reads CSASGSSTDTQYF. CDR3 in DNA: TGCAGTGCTAGTGGGAGTAGCACAGATACGCAGTATTTT.

The chain combines TRBV10-1 with TRBJ2-7; a weak D match, TRBD1 (6 bases). The CDR3 runs 13 residues. The V end lost 5 bases, the J end lost 2 bases, and 10 bases lay between the germline ends. The V gene's germline CDR1 is WNHNN and CDR2 SYGVQD (reference sequence). The DNA of the CDR3 is TGCGCCAGCAGTCCCAGGGGCACCTACGAGCAGTACTTC. This encodes CASSPRGTYEQYF.

The chain employs TRBV9 and TRBJ1-1; D is unresolved. From germline, CDR1 is SGDLS and CDR2 YYNGEE. V was shortened by 4 bases and J by 7 bases, with 11 bases between the two germline ends. CDR3 length equals 12 residues. The CDR3 protein is CASSPREGEAFF. The CDR3 nucleotides read TGTGCCAGCAGCCCTAGGGAGGGTGAAGCTTTCTTT.

V gene TRBV5-1 combines with J gene TRBJ2-5; 8 bases align to TRBD1. There are 14 residues in the CDR3. With V trimmed by 0 bases and J by 2 bases, 0 bases remained unmatched. Per germline, CDR1 SGHRS and CDR2 YFSETQ. DNA of the CDR3: TGCGCCAGCAGCTTGGGACAGGGGCAAGAGACCCAGTACTTC. This encodes CASSLGQGQETQYF.

This clone turned up a few times. CDR3 sequence (DNA): TGCGCCAGCAGCCAAACCGGTACTTTCGGTGAAAAACTGTTTTTT. Its protein is CASSQTGTFGEKLFF. This rearrangement joins TRBV5-1 to TRBJ1-4, with D uncertain. V was pared by 4 bases and J by 7 bases, with 17 bases between. The CDR3 has 15 amino acids. CDR1 is SGHRS and CDR2 is YFSETQ in the germline V gene.

The rearrangement links TRBV6-5 to TRBJ1-3; a possible D gene is TRBD1 (6 bases). Germline lookup yields CDR1 MNHEY and CDR2 SVGAGI. This CDR3 is 14 amino acids long. V gave up 5 bases and J gave up 5 bases, with 13 bases separating them. The CDR3 loop reads CASSQTGLRNTIYF. The CDR3 DNA sequence: TGTGCCAGCAGTCAAACAGGGCTTAGAAACACCATATATTTT.

The chain carries TRBV21-1 and TRBJ2-7; TRBD1 is the table's D call, not checked against the DNA. TRBV21-1 counts as a pseudogene. The CDR3 loop spans 10 amino acids. CDR3 protein: CASSTGDGYF. The CDR3 DNA follows: TGTGCCAGCAGCACAGGGGATGGGTACTTC.

This chain uses TRBV5-1 with TRBJ2-1; D possibly corresponds to TRBD1 (6 bases). CDR1 is SGHRS, CDR2 YFSETQ, per germline. CDR3 length: 15 amino acids. Trimming took 2 bases from V and 6 from J, leaving 15 bases between them. CDR3 sequence (DNA): TGCGCCAGCAGCTTCAGGGGAAACCGCCCCAATGAGCAGTTCTTC. Translated: CASSFRGNRPNEQFF.

The J gene is TRBJ2-7, the V gene TRBV29-1, with a tentative D call TRBD2 (5 bases). In germline, CDR1 is SQVTM, CDR2 ANQGSEA. V lost 3 bases to trimming and J lost 0 bases, with 6 bases between them. The CDR3 runs to 12 residues. CDR3 sequence: CSVEGSSYEQYF. The CDR3 coding sequence is TGCAGCGTTGAGGGGAGCTCCTACGAGCAGTACTTC.

The genes are TRBV5-6 and TRBJ1-6, with TRBD1 as a possible D gene (5 bases). The length of the CDR3 is 16 residues. With 4 bases removed from V and 6 bases from J, the gap between germline ends came to 17 bases. CDR1 SGHDT and CDR2 YYEEEE come from the germline V gene. CDR3 sequence reads: CASSGGGGFGNSPLHF. The CDR3 DNA sequence: TGTGCCAGCAGCGGGGGAGGAGGTTTTGGTAATTCACCCCTCCACTTT.

In this sample, this clone turned up once. The rearrangement joins TRBV7-2 to TRBJ2-7; the D gene is possibly TRBD1 (5 bases). V was cut by 1 base and J by 2 bases, with 12 bases left in between. The CDR3 covers 15 residues. CDR1 is SGHTA, CDR2 FQGNSA, per germline. The CDR3 region is CASSLVQGAPYEQYF. In nucleotides, the CDR3 is TGTGCCAGCAGCTTAGTTCAGGGTGCTCCCTACGAGCAGTACTTC.

This chain uses TRBV5-4 with TRBJ2-3; tentatively, D is TRBD1 (5 bases). This CDR3 region has 15 residues. V was pared by 1 base and J by 1 base, with 10 bases between. Germline loops: CDR1 SGHNT, CDR2 YYREEE (reference sequence). CDR3 bases: TGTGCCAGCAGCTTGATGGGGCCCCGCACAGATACGCAGTATTTT. It yields the protein CASSLMGPRTDTQYF. Supplemented by reference TRBV5-4 and TRBJ2-3, the full variable domain reads ETGVTQSPTHLIKTRGQQVTLRCSSQSGHNTVSWYQQALGQGPQFIFQYYREEENGRGNFPPRFSGLQFPNYSSELNVNALELDDSALYLCASSLMGPRTDTQYFGPGTRLTVL.

The V gene is TRBV28, the J gene TRBJ1-3; a weak D match, TRBD1 (5 bases). The length of the CDR3 is 17 residues. CDR1 and CDR2 from the germline V gene are MDHEN and SYDVKM. V lost 2 bases to trimming and J lost 0 bases, with 14 bases between them. The CDR3 bases are TGTGCCAGCAGTTTACCCCGACAGCAAACCTCTGGAAACACCATATATTTT. It is translated as CASSLPRQQTSGNTIYF.

The chain recombines TRBV3-1 (or the pseudogene TRBV3-2) with TRBJ1-1, with 7 bases that match TRBD1. The germline V gene has CDR1 LGHDT and CDR2 YNNKEL (reference sequence). After removal of 4 bases from V and 8 bases from J, the junction contained 4 bases not matched to a gene. This CDR3 is 12 amino acids long. CDR3 sequence reads: CASSPRTGEAFF. CDR3 nucleotides: TGTGCCAGCAGCCCGCGGACAGGAGAAGCTTTCTTT.